The 4 T cell receptor beta chains below come from one sample, sequenced in a study of metastatic and nonmetastatic thyroid tumors. Thyroid surgery was performed in patients who had received no treatment beforehand. TCRdb re-called the PCR reads through MiXCR. The top ten clones hold roughly 5.3% of a sample with more than 20,000 clones, 10% to 15% of them seen once. The sample was blood. These receptors all stem from a female donor with papillary thyroid cancer or a benign thyroid nodule (not recorded which). Some clones in this sample may be carry-over from other donors' samples.

This clone was counted only a few times. This chain joins TRBV7-8 and TRBJ2-5; D is ambiguous. This CDR3 spans 16 amino acids. The V end was cut by 4 bases, the J end by 3 bases, with 18 bases between. Germline assignment: CDR1 SGHVS and CDR2 FQNEAQ. Here the CDR3 DNA reads TGTGCCAGCAGCTCAGATCCGAGAAAGAACGAAGAGACCCAGTACTTC. It translates to CASSSDPRKNEETQYF.

In this sample, this clone turned up many times. The chain couples TRBV12-3 or TRBV12-4 to TRBJ1-5, with D possibly matching TRBD1 (5 bases). CDR3 length: 14 amino acids. V was clipped by 5 bases and J by 9 bases, with 17 bases between them. The CDR3 bases are TGTGCCAGCAGTCCAGCCGGGACGGTAAGGCCCCAGCATTTT. Its translation: CASSPAGTVRPQHF.

In its sample, this clone ranks as medium-sized. The V gene is TRBV6-1, the J gene TRBJ2-7; 8 bases match TRBD2. The CDR3 length is 16 residues. J lost 1 base, V lost 4 bases, and 9 bases had no gene match. Germline CDR1 MNHNS, CDR2 SASEGT. The CDR3 reads CASSVHSGSGSYEQYF. In nucleotides, the CDR3 is TGTGCCAGCAGTGTTCACAGCGGGAGTGGGTCCTACGAGCAGTACTTC.

This clone is judged medium-sized. CDR3 sequence (DNA): TGCGCCAGCAGGAGTAATAGCCCAACCCGCACCGGGGAGCTGTTTTTT. It codes for CASRSNSPTRTGELFF. The chain uses TRBV5-1 and TRBJ2-2; D gene unclear. V lost 5 bases and J 4 bases, leaving 18 bases between the germline ends. The CDR3 sequence is 16 residues long. CDR1 is SGHRS and CDR2 is YFSETQ in the germline V gene. The whole variable domain, remainder taken from reference TRBV5-1 and TRBJ2-2, is KAGVTQTPRYLIKTRGQQVTLSCSPISGHRSVSWYQQTPGQGLQFLFEYFSETQRNKGNFPGRFSGRQFSNSRSEMNVSTLELGDSALYLCASRSNSPTRTGELFFGEGSRLTVL.